The rows below give T cell receptor beta chains drawn from one sample of a study of cytomegalovirus exposure and HLA in healthy donors. TCRdb's copy holds only in-frame clones and misses some; the assay was immunoSEQ multiplex PCR. The sample includes more than 100,000 clones, 70% to 80% of them seen just once. Material for sequencing was PBMCs. The receptors originated from a woman aged 60-75 years in good health and CMV-seronegative. Both conserved end residues are part of each CDR3. A D gene is named only where the DNA matches it firmly. Clone size appears in some rows only: once, few, many, or a class for an expanded clone.

d_gene: TRBD2
v_gene: TRBV7-2
abundance: -
j_gene: TRBJ2-4
CDR3aa: CASSLAGESLGKNIQYF
CDR3nt: TGTGCCAGCAGCCTAGCGGGAGAAAGTCTTGGCAAAAACATTCAGTACTTC

d_gene: -
v_gene: TRBV28
abundance: -
j_gene: TRBJ2-1
CDR3aa: CASSLRLASSYNEQFF
CDR3nt: TGTGCCAGCAGTTTGCGGCTAGCGAGCTCCTACAATGAGCAGTTCTTC

d_gene: -
v_gene: TRBV28
abundance: -
j_gene: TRBJ2-7
CDR3aa: CASSPNGQRSLSYEQYF
CDR3nt: TGTGCCAGCAGTCCGAATGGCCAGAGGTCCCTCTCCTACGAGCAGTACTTC

d_gene: TRBD2
v_gene: TRBV28
abundance: -
j_gene: TRBJ2-1
CDR3aa: CATKGLGWDEQFF
CDR3nt: TGTGCCACCAAGGGACTAGGGTGGGATGAGCAGTTCTTC

d_gene: -
v_gene: TRBV9
abundance: -
j_gene: TRBJ1-3
CDR3aa: CASSVGGQLGNTIYF
CDR3nt: TGTGCCAGCAGCGTAGGTGGACAGCTTGGAAACACCATATATTTT

d_gene: TRBD2
v_gene: TRBV18
abundance: -
j_gene: TRBJ2-1
CDR3aa: CASSQTGTISYNEQFF
CDR3nt: TGTGCCAGCTCACAAACCGGGACTATCTCCTACAATGAGCAGTTCTTC

d_gene: -
v_gene: TRBV10-1
abundance: -
j_gene: TRBJ2-2
CDR3aa: CASSESAARGNTGELFF
CDR3nt: TGCGCCAGCAGTGAGTCGGCGGCCCGAGGGAACACCGGGGAGCTGTTTTTT

d_gene: TRBD1
v_gene: TRBV5-1
abundance: -
j_gene: TRBJ2-7
CDR3aa: CASSLDWGQARQQYF
CDR3nt: TGCGCCAGCAGCTTGGATTGGGGACAGGCCCGTCAGCAGTACTTC

d_gene: TRBD1
v_gene: TRBV18
abundance: -
j_gene: TRBJ2-2
CDR3aa: CASSSTGRIGELFF
CDR3nt: TGTGCCAGCTCATCGACAGGGCGGATCGGGGAGCTGTTTTTT

d_gene: -
v_gene: TRBV6-4
abundance: few
j_gene: TRBJ1-1
CDR3aa: CASRRDFLQNTEAFF
CDR3nt: TGTGCCAGCAGACGGGACTTCTTACAGAACACTGAAGCTTTCTTT

d_gene: TRBD1
v_gene: TRBV11-3
abundance: once
j_gene: TRBJ2-5
CDR3aa: CASSLRGGEKGTQYF
CDR3nt: TGTGCCAGCAGCTTACGAGGGGGCGAAAAAGGGACCCAGTACTTC

d_gene: -
v_gene: TRBV6-1
abundance: -
j_gene: TRBJ1-5
CDR3aa: CASSESVILPQHF
CDR3nt: TGTGCCAGCAGTGAATCGGTGATTCTTCCCCAGCATTTT

d_gene: -
v_gene: TRBV4-1
abundance: -
j_gene: TRBJ1-1
CDR3aa: CASSQGGSLNTEAFF
CDR3nt: TGCGCCAGCAGCCAAGGGGGCAGTCTGAACACTGAAGCTTTCTTT

d_gene: -
v_gene: TRBV11-2
abundance: -
j_gene: TRBJ2-7
CDR3aa: CASSLTGTHSYEQYF
CDR3nt: TGTGCCAGCAGCTTGACCGGGACTCACTCCTACGAGCAGTACTTC

d_gene: -
v_gene: TRBV15
abundance: -
j_gene: TRBJ2-1
CDR3aa: CATSRDMVAAYNEQFF
CDR3nt: TGTGCCACCAGCAGAGATATGGTAGCGGCCTACAATGAGCAGTTCTTC

d_gene: TRBD1
v_gene: TRBV27
abundance: -
j_gene: TRBJ2-5
CDR3aa: CASKSQGSQETQYF
CDR3nt: TGTGCCAGCAAATCACAGGGGTCACAAGAGACCCAGTACTTC

d_gene: TRBD1
v_gene: TRBV6-5
abundance: few
j_gene: TRBJ1-2
CDR3aa: CASSSDRSYGYTF
CDR3nt: TGTGCCAGCAGTTCGGACAGGAGCTATGGCTACACCTTC

d_gene: TRBD1
v_gene: TRBV18
abundance: -
j_gene: TRBJ2-7
CDR3aa: CASSPNSQGSIHEQYF
CDR3nt: TGTGCCAGCTCACCAAATTCACAGGGGTCAATCCACGAGCAGTACTTC

d_gene: TRBD2
v_gene: TRBV7-3
abundance: -
j_gene: TRBJ2-1
CDR3aa: CASSPQAGYEQFF
CDR3nt: TGTGCCAGCAGCCCCCAAGCGGGATATGAGCAGTTCTTC

d_gene: -
v_gene: TRBV6-6
abundance: -
j_gene: TRBJ1-1
CDR3aa: CASSYGTGLDTEAFF
CDR3nt: TGTGCCAGCAGTTACGGAACAGGGCTGGACACTGAAGCTTTCTTT

d_gene: -
v_gene: TRBV6-5
abundance: -
j_gene: TRBJ2-2
CDR3aa: CASSYETRGTGELFF
CDR3nt: TGTGCCAGCAGTTACGAGACTAGGGGCACCGGGGAGCTGTTTTTT

d_gene: -
v_gene: TRBV27
abundance: -
j_gene: TRBJ2-6
CDR3aa: CASGNRAGANVLTF
CDR3nt: TGTGCCAGCGGCAACAGGGCTGGGGCCAACGTCCTGACTTTC

d_gene: -
v_gene: TRBV28
abundance: -
j_gene: TRBJ2-7
CDR3aa: CATNRPRAAYEQYF
CDR3nt: TGTGCCACCAATCGACCCAGGGCAGCCTACGAGCAGTACTTC

d_gene: TRBD1
v_gene: TRBV6-1
abundance: -
j_gene: TRBJ1-2
CDR3aa: CASTAGDSNYGYTF
CDR3nt: TGTGCCAGCACTGCCGGGGACAGCAACTATGGCTACACCTTC

d_gene: -
v_gene: TRBV30
abundance: -
j_gene: TRBJ2-7
CDR3aa: CAWRRPNEQYF
CDR3nt: TGTGCCTGGAGGCGGCCCAACGAGCAGTACTTC